This TCR beta chain was recorded in a study of T cell repertoires in aging, cancer and after chemotherapy. This clonotype was found a few times. Rearranged V-D-J TRB sequences were amplified with a mixed TRB-A/B primer pool. TCRdb used MiXCR to reprocess the multiplex PCR reads, holding one entry per CDR3 protein. The sample carries over 10,000 distinct CDR3 sequences, 20% to 25% recorded once. The template was genomic DNA from peripheral blood, not RNA. CDR3 length: 13 residues. CDR1 MRHNA and CDR2 SNTAGT come from the germline V gene. Trimming left V 5 bases short and J 4 bases short, with 11 bases between.

The sequenced sample consisted of blood. The rearrangement uses TRBV6-4 and TRBJ2-5; weak D call: TRBD1 (7 bases). This sequence was found in a human donor in good health. The CDR3 protein is CASSRQGGETQYF. DNA for the CDR3: TGTGCCAGCAGTAGACAGGGAGGAGAGACCCAGTACTTC.